The present entry profiles one T cell receptor (beta chain) with its context. Its specificity is unknown. In building TCR beta libraries, iRepertoire HTBI primers were used together with Arm-PCR of CDR3 regions. TCRdb re-analysed the multiplex PCR reads in MiXCR, keeping a single row per CDR3 protein. The table lists hundreds of thousands of distinct CDR3 sequences, about 20% of them singletons. There are 18 residues in the CDR3. V was pared by 0 bases and J by 0 bases, with 15 bases between. The germline CDR1 and CDR2 sequences are SGHVS and FQNEAQ. The time point was: persistent/refractory GD, antithyroid drugs over 5 years with positive TRAb. RNA isolated from PBMCs was used to make the TCR library. Peripheral blood, nine milliliters of it, was drawn into EDTA tubes. The data stem from a study of regulatory T cells in long-lasting Graves disease. Study findings and constraints: When disease was persistent, TRBV28, TRBJ1-2 and TRBJ2-5 were the favored segments.

The sample consisted of peripheral blood mononuclear cells (PBMCs), taken when the disease was refractory, from a patient treated with antithyroid drugs. This sequence joins TRBV7-8 and TRBJ1-3; a weak D match, TRBD1 (5 bases). The receptor comes from a female donor with Graves disease. CDR3: CASSLAIPPGPSGNTIYF. CDR3 bases: TGTGCCAGCAGCTTAGCGATCCCCCCAGGGCCCTCTGGAAACACCATATATTTT.